This T cell receptor (beta chain) originates from a study of identical twins. On this clonotype itself: Its antigen remains unidentified.

Findings and limits, study-wide: Excess low generation probability was seen in twin-shared out-of-frame alpha sequences.

TCRdb re-derived calls from the 5' RACE reads in MiXCR, one entry per CDR3 protein. The table shows about 290,000 distinct CDR3 sequences, with around 9.7% occurring only once. V lost 7 bases to trimming and J lost 3 bases; unmatched junction nucleotides: 16. The CDR3 runs 16 residues. In germline, CDR1 is SQVTM, CDR2 ANQGSEA. This same sample was also part of a study on yellow fever vaccine responses in identical twins.

The chain joins TRBV29-1 to TRBJ2-7; 9 bases line up with TRBD2. Sequencing was performed on CD8+ T cells sorted from blood. This TCR was sampled from a woman aged 18-35 years in good health. CDR3 loop: CSALLAGEGYGYEQYF. DNA of the CDR3: TGCAGCGCCCTACTAGCGGGTGAAGGCTATGGCTACGAGCAGTACTTC.